This T cell receptor beta chain derives from a study of T-cell memory formation after mild COVID-19. Overall study results and limits: Cross-reactive memory appears to have joined, as suggested by some responding clones showing up in pre-infection memory.

V was clipped by 4 bases and J by 1 base, with 8 bases between them. CDR1 is MNHEY and CDR2 is SMNVEV in the germline V gene (reference sequence). This CDR3 is 13 amino acids long. 5'RACE with constant-segment primers yielded barcoded, UMI-tagged TCR alpha and TCR beta cDNA libraries. A single record per CDR3 protein comes from TCRdb applying MiXCR to the 5' RACE reads. The data hold about 400,000 distinct CDR3 sequences, with more than 20% observed a single time. This clonotype was recorded at least ten times. Its matching antigen is unknown. The source of this sequence is an adult woman who had mild COVID-19 (a few samples of this study predate the infection). Cell type and time point are not known. The rearrangement joins TRBV27 to TRBJ2-7; D call uncertain. Sequencing input: PBMCs or a T cell subset sorted from them (not recorded which). The CDR3 DNA reads as TGTGCCAGCAGTTGGACGGGTTCCTACGAGCAGTACTTC. It is translated as CASSWTGSYEQYF.